These 5 T cell receptor beta chains originate from one sample sequenced in a study of T cell changes during pregnancy in multiple sclerosis. The data were produced by immunoSEQ multiplex PCR, yet TCRdb's version contains in-frame clones alone and is incomplete. The sample lists more than 50,000 clones; about 91% were seen once. The source was peripheral blood, collected after pregnancy. The origin of the receptors is a female donor in good health, enrolled as a control in a pregnancy study.

The chain is built from TRBV5-4 and TRBJ1-5; D remains ambiguous. This CDR3 has 15 amino acids. Trimming shortened V by 0 bases and J by 0 bases, and 7 bases separated the two germline ends. The germline gives CDR1 SGHNT, CDR2 YYREEE (reference sequence). Here the CDR3 reads CASSLAGDSNQPQHF. In DNA form, the CDR3 reads TGTGCCAGCAGCTTGGCTGGAGATAGCAATCAGCCCCAGCATTTT. Looking up the rest from reference TRBV5-4 and TRBJ1-5 gives the full variable domain: ETGVTQSPTHLIKTRGQQVTLRCSSQSGHNTVSWYQQALGQGPQFIFQYYREEENGRGNFPPRFSGLQFPNYSSELNVNALELDDSALYLCASSLAGDSNQPQHFGDGTRLSIL.

The J gene is TRBJ1-2, the V gene TRBV29-1, with a weak D call TRBD1 (6 bases). This CDR3 is built from 16 residues. In germline, CDR1 is SQVTM, CDR2 ANQGSEA. Trimming stripped 7 bases from V and 0 bases from J, with 21 bases between. The CDR3 region is CSATNYRGAANYGYTF. In DNA, the CDR3 is TGCAGCGCCACGAATTATCGGGGGGCGGCTAACTATGGCTACACCTTC.

The chain combines TRBV6-5 with TRBJ2-7; TRBD1 matches at 8 bases. The CDR3 runs to 15 residues. V was pared by 2 bases and J by 3 bases, with 6 bases of the junction left unmatched. The germline gives CDR1 MNHEY, CDR2 SVGAGI. The CDR3, as DNA: TGTGCCAGCAGTTACGAGGGCAGGGGGCTCTACGAGCAGTACTTC. It translates to CASSYEGRGLYEQYF.

This sequence joins TRBV18 and TRBJ1-5; a weak D match, TRBD1 (6 bases). Trimming left V 3 bases short and J 4 bases short, with 7 bases between. The CDR3 contains 13 residues. Germline V gene sequence: CDR1 KGHSH, CDR2 LQKENI. The CDR3 nucleotides are TGTGCCAGCTCACCTACAGGGAATCAGCCCCAGCATTTT. Its protein is CASSPTGNQPQHF. The whole variable domain, filled in from reference TRBV18 and TRBJ1-5, reads NAGVMQNPRHLVRRRGQEARLRCSPMKGHSHVYWYRQLPEEGLKFMVYLQKENIIDESGMPKERFSAEFPKEGPSILRIQQVVRGDSAAYFCASSPTGNQPQHFGDGTRLSIL.

This chain links TRBV5-1 with TRBJ2-3; TRBD2 might be the D (6 bases). Germline V lookup: CDR1 SGHRS, CDR2 YFSETQ. CDR3 length: 15 amino acids. V was pared by 0 bases and J by 2 bases, with 10 bases between. The CDR3 DNA reads TGCGCCAGCAGCTTGGCCGGGGGAGACACAGATACGCAGTATTTT. Its protein is CASSLAGGDTDTQYF.